Following are 8 T cell receptor beta chains from one sample sequenced in a study of shared clonotypes between healthy human individuals. Only in-frame clones appear in the TCRdb table, and some are missing; sequencing was by immunoSEQ multiplex PCR. In the table there are around 2.1 million clones, 95% of which are singletons. Sequences were obtained from naive CD4+ T cells sorted from blood. Documented subset: CD45RA+ positively selected. These receptors all come from a young man in good health.

A remark on this clone: Other DNA sequences in the sample encode the same CDR3. This chain links TRBV7-3 with TRBJ2-3, with 7 bases that match TRBD2. The V gene's germline CDR1 is SGHTA and CDR2 FQGTGA. This CDR3 has 15 residues. V lost 2 bases to trimming and J lost 0 bases; unmatched junction nucleotides: 2. CDR3 in DNA: TGTGCCAGCAGCTTAGGACTAGGAAGCACAGATACGCAGTATTTT. It is translated as CASSLGLGSTDTQYF.

The chain recombines TRBV5-1 with TRBJ2-3, with TRBD2 as a possible D gene (6 bases). V dropped 4 bases and J dropped 2 bases, with 20 bases sitting between them. CDR3 length equals 17 residues. Looked up from germline, CDR1 is SGHRS and CDR2 is YFSETQ. CDR3 DNA: TGCGCCAGCAGCAATTACGGGACTTTGGGGATCACAGATACGCAGTATTTT. Residues: CASSNYGTLGITDTQYF. Full variable domain (missing parts from reference TRBV5-1 and TRBJ2-3): KAGVTQTPRYLIKTRGQQVTLSCSPISGHRSVSWYQQTPGQGLQFLFEYFSETQRNKGNFPGRFSGRQFSNSRSEMNVSTLELGDSALYLCASSNYGTLGITDTQYFGPGTRLTVL.

The V and J genes are TRBV30 and TRBJ1-2; no clear D gene. V was clipped by 0 bases and J by 4 bases, with 9 bases between them. The germline V gene encodes CDR1 GTSNPN and CDR2 SVGIG (reference sequence). The CDR3 runs to 13 residues. In DNA, the CDR3 is TGTGCCTGGAGTGTACCAGAAATCTATGGCTACACCTTC. Its protein is CAWSVPEIYGYTF. The entire variable domain, with the rest obtained from reference TRBV30 and TRBJ1-2, is as follows: SQTIHQWPATLVQPVGSPLSLECTVEGTSNPNLYWYRQAAGRGLQLLFYSVGIGQISSEVPQNLSASRPQDRQFILSSKKLLLSDSGFYLCAWSVPEIYGYTFGSGTRLTVV.

The chain links TRBV27 to TRBJ1-2; D might be TRBD1 (5 bases). The CDR3 has 14 residues. The V and J ends lost 7 bases and 3 bases respectively, with 15 bases between them. The germline V gene has CDR1 MNHEY and CDR2 SMNVEV (reference sequence). The CDR3 nucleotides are TGTGCCAGCACTTCGGGGCAAGGGGACTATGGCTACACCTTC. This translates into CASTSGQGDYGYTF.

This chain connects TRBV29-1 to TRBJ1-1, with 9 bases matching TRBD1. This CDR3 region has 14 residues. The trim removed 7 bases at V and 7 bases at J, leaving 13 bases unmatched. Germline CDR1 reads SQVTM; CDR2 reads ANQGSEA. DNA of the CDR3: TGCAGCGGAAGGCCTCTACAGGGGGCCGGTGAAGCTTTCTTT. This codes for CSGRPLQGAGEAFF.

The chain employs TRBV30 and TRBJ1-4; the D is unclear. V lost 6 bases and J 7 bases, leaving 9 bases between the germline ends. CDR3 length equals 11 residues. From germline, CDR1 is GTSNPN and CDR2 SVGIG (reference sequence). The CDR3 DNA is TGTGCCTGTCGGACGCTTGAAAAACTGTTTTTT. Residues: CACRTLEKLFF.

The chain carries TRBV6-1 and TRBJ1-2; tentative D call: TRBD1 (5 bases). The ends were cut back, 3 bases at V and 4 bases at J, with 12 bases in the middle. CDR3 size: 14 residues. Germline assignment: CDR1 MNHNS and CDR2 SASEGT. DNA for the CDR3: TGTGCCAGCAGTGACGGCCTGGGGGGCTATGGCTACACCTTC. It encodes CASSDGLGGYGYTF.

The sample holds a few counts of this clone. Other DNA sequences in this specimen translate into the identical CDR3. The rearrangement uses TRBV20-1 and TRBJ2-7; D remains unclear. CDR3 length equals 11 residues. Germline V gene sequence: CDR1 DFQATT, CDR2 SNEGSKA (reference sequence). The germline V and J ends were trimmed by 3 bases and 2 bases, with 5 bases remaining between them. The CDR3 DNA sequence: TGCAGTGCTAGCGGCGCCTACGAGCAGTACTTC. It translates to CSASGAYEQYF.